The rows below give T cell receptor beta chains drawn from one sample of a study of blood T cell repertoires in COVID-19. Sequencing was performed with immunoSEQ multiplex PCR; in TCRdb, only in-frame clones are kept and a portion is missing. Of approximately 190,000 clones in the sample, approximately 83% were seen once. The sequencing sample was made of PBMCs or T cells enriched from blood (not recorded which). These receptors were obtained from a man aged 40-50 years who had recovered from COVID-19. Both conserved end residues are part of each CDR3. The D gene is left open where the match is weak. Clone size is not always given. Where it is, it says once, few, many or a class for expanded clones.

>TRBJ1-1|.|TRBV5-4|TRBD1
TGTGCCAGCAGCTCACAGGGGATCATGAACACTGAAGCTTTCTTT
CASSSQGIMNTEAFF
>TRBJ1-4|.|TRBV27|TRBD1
TGTGCCAGCAGTATCACTGAGGGGGCGGGTGAAAAACTGTTTTTT
CASSITEGAGEKLFF
>TRBJ1-1|once|TRBV19|.
TGTGCCAGTAACGTAGGGGTGTTGACTGAAGCTTTCTTT
CASNVGVLTEAFF
>TRBJ1-5|.|TRBV19|TRBD1
TGTGCCAGTAGCCCCGGAGGACAGGGTTATCAGCCCCAGCATTTT
CASSPGGQGYQPQHF
>TRBJ2-1|.|TRBV7-9|.
TGTGCCAGCAGCCACCCCGGTTACAATGAGCAGTTCTTC
CASSHPGYNEQFF
>TRBJ2-1|.|TRBV27|TRBD2
TGTGCCAGCGTAAGCCTAGCGGGGGGCTCCTACAATGAGCAGTTCTTC
CASVSLAGGSYNEQFF
>TRBJ2-3|.|TRBV5-5|TRBD2
TGTGCCAGCAGCTTCATAGCGGGGGGAAGCACAGATACGCAGTATTTT
CASSFIAGGSTDTQYF
>TRBJ1-2|once|TRBV3-1/TRBV3-2|.
TGTGCCAGCAGCCGTGGACAGTCCTATGGCTACACCTTC
CASSRGQSYGYTF
>TRBJ2-7|.|TRBV5-1|TRBD1
TGCGCCAGCAGCCCCGGACAGGCCCTGACCTACGAGCAGTACTTC
CASSPGQALTYEQYF
>TRBJ1-6|.|TRBV18|.
TGTGCCAGCTCACAACGGACAGCAAATAATTCACCCCTCCACTTT
CASSQRTANNSPLHF
>TRBJ2-6|.|TRBV7-3|TRBD1
TGTGCCAGCAGCTCCCGGACAGGCGGGGCCAACGTCCTGACTTTC
CASSSRTGGANVLTF
>TRBJ2-7|once|TRBV4-2|TRBD1
TGTGCCAGCAGCCAAGATGGGACAGGGGACTCCTACGAGCAGTACTTC
CASSQDGTGDSYEQYF
>TRBJ1-2|.|TRBV21-1|.
TGTGCCAGCAGCAAAGGAGAAGCCAGGGGAAGCTATGGCTACACCTTC
CASSKGEARGSYGYTF
>TRBJ1-3|.|TRBV5-1|.
TGCGCCAGCAGCTTCGATCGGGTTACTGGAAACACCATATATTTT
CASSFDRVTGNTIYF
>TRBJ2-3|.|TRBV7-2|.
TGTGCCAGCAGCCCAGCGGATACGCAGTATTTT
CASSPADTQYF
>TRBJ1-1|few|TRBV11-1|.
TGTGCCAGCAGCTTAGACTTCACTGAAGCTTTCTTT
CASSLDFTEAFF
>TRBJ1-1|.|TRBV4-1|.
TGCGCCAGCAGCCAAGATCCCTCGACATACACTGAAGCTTTCTTT
CASSQDPSTYTEAFF